The source of this TCR beta chain is a study of blood T cell repertoires in COVID-19. Profiled with immunoSEQ multiplex PCR; TCRdb holds only in-frame clones, not every one. Among around 500,000 clones listed, approximately 85% were seen once. A single count supports this clone. The clonotype was recovered from a human donor in a cohort sampled during active COVID-19. Specimen: peripheral blood.

Here the CDR3 reads CASSQIYEQYF. Here the CDR3 DNA reads TGTGCCAGCAGCCAAATATACGAGCAGTACTTC. This rearrangement joins TRBV14 to TRBJ2-7, with unresolved D. Germline loops: CDR1 SGHDN, CDR2 FVKESK. The V gene lost 2 bases and the J gene lost 4 bases, with 3 bases spanning the gap. The CDR3 is 11 amino acids.